These 16 T cell receptor beta chains share one sample of origin, sequenced in a study of T-cell memory formation after mild COVID-19 (dated by TCRdb to about 2021). The library was prepared using 5' RACE. TCRdb records Illumina NovaSeq 6000 as the sequencer. The public reads were reanalyzed by TCRdb: fastp trimming at Q25, MiXCR alignment, in-frame beta chains only. Each record represents a unique CDR3 protein, reported with the most common genes and DNA among its rows. The table for this sample lists about 400,000 distinct CDR3 sequences; over 13% of them were counted only once. The ten largest clones add up to under 25% of the sample. Sample: PBMCs or a T cell subset sorted from them (not recorded which). These receptors all stem from a man aged 18-30 years who had mild COVID-19 (a few samples of this study predate the infection). The sample titles of this study are shuffled in the database, so cell type and time point are left out; the donor was told from shared clones.

This clonotype was seen a handful of times. The chain employs TRBV19 and TRBJ2-1, with D unclear. The CDR3 totals 12 residues. Trimming took off 0 bases at V and 7 bases at J, with 4 bases between the two ends. Germline V gene sequence: CDR1 LNHDA, CDR2 SQIVND (reference sequence). The CDR3 spells CASSIDSNEQFF. In DNA form, the CDR3 reads TGTGCCAGTAGTATAGATTCAAATGAGCAGTTCTTC.

V usage is TRBV11-3 and J usage is TRBJ2-3; D remains ambiguous. The germline V gene encodes CDR1 SGHNT and CDR2 YENEEA. The ends were cut back, 5 bases at V and 0 bases at J, with 12 bases in the middle. There are 15 residues in the CDR3. The CDR3 DNA reads as TGTGCCAGCAGCCCGTCCAGGATGAGCACAGATACGCAGTATTTT. Its translation: CASSPSRMSTDTQYF.

The table lists this clonotype with a few counts. This chain connects TRBV4-1 to TRBJ2-6; 9 bases fit TRBD1. This CDR3 region has 16 residues. After removal of 5 bases from V and 0 bases from J, the junction contained 2 bases not matched to a gene. The germline CDR1 and CDR2 sequences are MGHRA and YSYEKL. This CDR3 reads CASSGQGFSGANVLTF. The DNA of the CDR3 is TGCGCCAGCAGCGGACAGGGGTTCTCTGGGGCCAACGTCCTGACTTTC.

This clonotype came up a few times. V usage is TRBV7-9 and J usage is TRBJ1-2, with TRBD1 as a possible D gene (5 bases). The V gene lost 3 bases and the J gene lost 8 bases, with 10 bases spanning the gap. CDR1 is SEHNR and CDR2 is FQNEAQ in the germline V gene (reference sequence). CDR3 length: 12 residues. The CDR3 DNA sequence: TGTGCCAGCAGCTTTGGGACGGAAGGCTACACCTTC. Protein: CASSFGTEGYTF. The variable domain in full, with the rest retrieved from reference TRBV7-9 and TRBJ1-2, is DTGVSQNPRHKITKRGQNVTFRCDPISEHNRLYWYRQTLGQGPEFLTYFQNEAQLEKSRLLSDRFSAERPKGSFSTLEIQRTEQGDSAMYLCASSFGTEGYTFGSGTRLTVV.

V usage is TRBV6-6 and J usage is TRBJ2-1; D is perhaps TRBD1 (5 bases). V was clipped by 6 bases and J by 6 bases, with 12 bases between them. In germline, CDR1 is MNHNY, CDR2 SVGAGI (reference sequence). The CDR3 length is 13 residues. In DNA form, the CDR3 reads TGTGCCAGCAGGTCTCCAGGGTCCAATGAGCAGTTCTTC. It yields the protein CASRSPGSNEQFF.

This clonotype was found a few times. The chain uses TRBV6-5 and TRBJ2-7; D is possibly TRBD1 (5 bases). The CDR3 runs 12 residues. Germline CDR1 and CDR2: MNHEY and SVGAGI. V was trimmed by 11 bases and J by 3 bases, leaving 14 bases between them. In nucleotides, the CDR3 is TGTGCCGGTAATAGGGGCTACTACGAGCAGTACGTC. This encodes CAGNRGYYEQYV.

The V and J genes are TRBV7-2 and TRBJ2-3, with D perhaps matching TRBD2 (6 bases). Trimming stripped 5 bases from V and 4 bases from J, with 25 bases between. The CDR3 length is 18 residues. Germline V gene data show CDR1 as SGHTA and CDR2 as FQGNSA. The DNA of the CDR3 is TGTGCCAGCAGCCCCGTCTGGGGGATGGAGGGGTCGGCAGATACGCAGTATTTT. Protein product: CASSPVWGMEGSADTQYF.

Written as DNA, the CDR3 is TGTGCCGGACACCGAACAGGGGGGAGCACTGAAGCTTTCTTT. Protein: CAGHRTGGSTEAFF. The genes are TRBV5-6 and TRBJ1-1, with 8 bases that match TRBD1. This CDR3 has 14 amino acids. Germline loops: CDR1 SGHDT, CDR2 YYEEEE. The V segment lost 10 bases and the J segment 4 bases; nucleotides outside the gene matches: 12.

V usage is TRBV7-9 and J usage is TRBJ2-2; the D gene is possibly TRBD1 (6 bases). The CDR3 runs 15 residues. V lost 5 bases and J lost 4, with 14 bases in between. Germline CDR1 is SEHNR and CDR2 is FQNEAQ (reference sequence). The CDR3 region is CASSRNVRGTGELFF. CDR3 in DNA: TGTGCCAGCAGCAGAAACGTCAGGGGCACCGGGGAGCTGTTTTTT.

The chain links TRBV24-1 to TRBJ1-1; tentatively, D is TRBD1 (5 bases). CDR1 and CDR2 from the germline V gene are KGHDR and SFDVKD. Trimming removed 7 bases at V and 4 bases at J, with 12 bases between. The CDR3 is 13 residues long. CDR3 sequence: CATRRGRGTEAFF. DNA of the CDR3: TGTGCCACCAGAAGGGGAAGGGGCACTGAAGCTTTCTTT.

Only a few counts were recorded for this clonotype. CDR3 in amino acids: CASSYPSRDRGRYYGYTF. CDR3 nucleotides: TGTGCCAGCAGTTACCCATCCCGGGACAGGGGGCGATACTATGGCTACACCTTC. The chain recombines TRBV6-2 or TRBV6-3 with TRBJ1-2; 12 bases line up with TRBD1. Losses at the gene ends were 2 bases for V and 3 bases for J; bases not matched to a gene: 10. CDR3 length: 18 residues. The V gene's germline CDR1 is MNHEY and CDR2 SVGEGT.

This clonotype was counted at least ten times. The chain has TRBV5-1 and TRBJ1-5; 8 bases are a match to TRBD1. The CDR3 is made up of 13 amino acids. J lost 5 bases, V lost 5 bases, and 3 bases had no gene match. In germline, CDR1 is SGHRS, CDR2 YFSETQ. The DNA for the CDR3 is TGCGCCAGCAGGACAGGGGATGATCAGCCCCAGCATTTT. Its translation is CASRTGDDQPQHF.

CDR3 loop: CASRSTSSWRSGANVLTF. In DNA, the CDR3 is TGTGCCAGCAGATCCACCTCGAGTTGGCGCTCTGGGGCCAACGTCCTGACTTTC. The chain combines TRBV27 with TRBJ2-6, with D unresolved. The V gene lost 6 bases and the J gene lost 0 bases, with 18 bases spanning the gap. Germline CDR1 reads MNHEY; CDR2 reads SMNVEV (reference sequence). CDR3 length: 18 residues.

This clonotype came up a few times. The genes are TRBV12-3 or TRBV12-4 and TRBJ2-7; 9 positions match TRBD1. V trimming: 6 bases; J trimming: 4 bases; junction bases outside the gene matches: 7. The CDR3 totals 14 residues. CDR3 DNA: TGTGCCAGCAGGAGGGGGACAGGGATGTACGAGCAGTACTTC. This translates into CASRRGTGMYEQYF.

The sample holds a few counts of this clonotype. This chain links TRBV6-2 or TRBV6-3 with TRBJ2-5, with a possible D match to TRBD1 (6 bases). CDR3 length: 14 amino acids. The germline V and J ends were trimmed by 0 bases and 3 bases, with 8 bases remaining between them. In germline, CDR1 is MNHEY, CDR2 SVGEGT. The CDR3 region has the DNA TGTGCCAGCAGTTACTCGGCAGGGGAAGAGACCCAGTACTTC. Translated: CASSYSAGEETQYF.

In regard to this clonotype: At one boundary the junction diverges from the germline segment, which might be a read error. The chain links TRBV12-3 or TRBV12-4 to TRBJ1-2; a weak D match, TRBD1 (5 bases). The CDR3 has 14 residues. In DNA form, the CDR3 reads TGTGCCAGCAGTTTTGGGACCGACGTCTATCGCTACACCTTC. It is translated as CASSFGTDVYRYTF.